A few counts support the clone carrying this TCR beta chain. Germline values: CDR1 SGHDT, CDR2 YYEEEE. The CDR3 is made up of 16 amino acids. V was pared by 2 bases and J by 3 bases, with 15 bases between. This sample is part of a study of blood T cell repertoires in COVID-19. About the study: COVID-19 samples collected from the United States, Italy and Spain covered acute and convalescent phases. In each case, the material was cDNA or gDNA derived from T cells, B-cell-depleted T cells, or PBMCs.

Methods used by the authors: Using reference gene primer amplification, nucleated cell counts were estimated. Assay: immunoSEQ multiplex PCR; the TCRdb copy retains only in-frame clones and omits some. V, J and clone size are taken as reported in that table, and D and trimming were inferred from the DNA itself. The sample consists of around 180,000 clones, more than 70% of them appearing once. This chain uses TRBV5-6 with TRBJ2-1, with D possibly TRBD2 on 6 matching bases. The receptor comes from an elderly woman with active or convalescent COVID-19. The sample comprised peripheral blood. The CDR3 loop reads CASSLYSGEIYNEQFF. DNA for the CDR3: TGTGCCAGCAGCTTATATTCGGGAGAGATCTACAATGAGCAGTTCTTC.